The sequence of this T cell receptor beta chain was determined in a study of T-cell reconstitution after alpha-beta-depleted transplantation in children. General study results and limits: There were some patients whose high TCRbeta diversity at day 60 came from surviving recipient T cells and thymic progenitors. It was newly produced T cells that mostly accounted for T-cell counts and diversity one year after transplant.

About this clonotype: Its antigen is unknown.

It was with unique molecular identifiers that the TCRbeta library was prepared. MiXCR was run by TCRdb on the PCR reads, yielding one entry per CDR3 protein. The sample has nearly 350,000 distinct CDR3 sequences, roughly 16% seen once. Trimming removed 5 bases from V and 3 bases from J; junction bases left unmatched: 8. Germline loops: CDR1 DFQATT, CDR2 SNEGSKA (reference sequence). The CDR3 sequence is 14 residues long. This TCR was recovered from a male patient between 2 and 10 years old who had a stem cell transplant for acute lymphoblastic leukemia, so the T cells may come from the graft donor. The chain is built from TRBV20-1 and TRBJ2-7; the match to TRBD2 covers 9 bases. The starting material was PBMCs, mostly from graft donor cells, obtained 360 days after TCRalphabeta/CD19-depleted stem cell transplant. CDR3 in DNA: TGCAGTGCTCGGACTACTAGCGGGCTCTACGAGCAGTACTTC. Protein sequence: CSARTTSGLYEQYF.